The 8 T cell receptor beta chains listed next were all sequenced from one sample in a study of T cells in Graves' hyperthyroidism and ophthalmopathy. The CDR3 regions of TCR beta were amplified from RNA transcripts. A set of HTBI primers served as the primers for a first-round RT-PCR of the TCR CDR3. TCRdb passed the multiplex PCR reads through MiXCR, listing each CDR3 protein once. The sample carries some 420,000 distinct CDR3 sequences, about an eighth recorded once. Sequencing used blood. These receptors all come from a young woman with Graves' hyperthyroidism.

This clonotype has just a few counts. The rearrangement uses TRBV12-3 or TRBV12-4 and TRBJ1-3; unclear D gene. The CDR3 extends over 14 amino acids. V was clipped by 7 bases and J by 0 bases, with 10 bases between them. The CDR3 nucleotides are TGTGCCAGCAACTCTAGGTTCTCTGGAAACACCATATATTTT. This encodes CASNSRFSGNTIYF.

This sequence joins TRBV15 and TRBJ1-2; D might be TRBD1 (5 bases). Germline V gene lookup returns CDR1 LNHNV and CDR2 YYDKDF (reference sequence). The CDR3 loop spans 14 amino acids. Trimming took 3 bases from V and 2 from J, leaving 10 bases between them. The CDR3 reads CATSRQGGNYGYTF. The CDR3 bases are TGTGCCACCAGCAGGCAGGGAGGGAACTATGGCTACACCTTC.

Ten or more counts support this clonotype. The chain uses TRBV5-6 and TRBJ2-5; perhaps D is TRBD1 or TRBD2 (5 bases each). The CDR3 is made up of 15 amino acids. Deletions cut 4 bases from V and 1 base from J, with 14 bases between. Per the germline V gene, CDR1 is SGHDT and CDR2 is YYEEEE. CDR3 sequence reads: CASSPTGTAQETQYF. DNA for the CDR3: TGTGCCAGCAGCCCAACCGGGACGGCCCAAGAGACCCAGTACTTC.

This clonotype was seen repeatedly, ten times or more. CDR3 sequence reads: CASSLQRQGYNEQFF. The CDR3 DNA reads TGTGCCAGCAGCTTACAGCGACAAGGATACAATGAGCAGTTCTTC. The chain joins TRBV7-2 to TRBJ2-1, with no clear D. Trimming left V 2 bases short and J 4 bases short, with 12 bases between. This CDR3 contains 15 residues. Germline lookup yields CDR1 SGHTA and CDR2 FQGNSA. Complete variable domain (other parts from reference TRBV7-2 and TRBJ2-1): GAGVSQSPSNKVTEKGKDVELRCDPISGHTALYWYRQSLGQGLEFLIYFQGNSAPDKSGLPSDRFSAERTGGSVSTLTIQRTQQEDSAVYLCASSLQRQGYNEQFFGPGTRLTVL.

This clonotype was seen only a few times. This chain joins TRBV4-3 and TRBJ2-1, with 8 bases matching TRBD2. Trimming at V came to 0 bases and at J to 8 bases, leaving 9 bases not matched to a gene. Germline lookup yields CDR1 LGHNA and CDR2 YSLEER. The CDR3 spans 16 residues. The CDR3 spells CASSQEGPSGFDEQFF. In DNA form, the CDR3 reads TGCGCCAGCAGCCAAGAGGGGCCTAGCGGGTTCGATGAGCAGTTCTTC.

Comment on this clonotype: A much larger clone differs from this one at a single base, so this may be a read error. The rearrangement uses TRBV7-2 and TRBJ2-1; 8 bases agree with TRBD2. The length of the CDR3 is 12 residues. Germline CDR1 SGHTA, CDR2 FQGNSA. Written as DNA, the CDR3 is TGTGCCAACAGCTTAGCGGGGAGGGAGCAGTTCTTC. It yields the protein CANSLAGREQFF.

The V call is TRBV29-1, the J call TRBJ1-1; unclear D gene. Germline CDR1 reads SQVTM; CDR2 reads ANQGSEA. The CDR3 extends over 14 amino acids. Trimming shortened V by 4 bases and J by 3 bases, and 15 bases separated the two germline ends. This chain's CDR3 is CSVGRLLTDTEAFF. The DNA of the CDR3 is TGCAGCGTTGGGCGACTCCTGACCGACACTGAAGCTTTCTTT.

The chain recombines TRBV20-1 with TRBJ2-3, with a possible D match to TRBD2 (6 bases). This CDR3 is 15 amino acids long. Trimming took 6 bases from V and 2 from J, leaving 18 bases between them. Germline V gene lookup returns CDR1 DFQATT and CDR2 SNEGSKA (reference sequence). The CDR3 nucleotides read TGCAGTGCCCGTGCGGGGAGCAGCCCCACAGATACGCAGTATTTT. Translation gives CSARAGSSPTDTQYF.